These 8 T cell receptor beta chains were all obtained from the same sample, sequenced in a study of blood T cell repertoires in COVID-19. The data were produced by immunoSEQ multiplex PCR, yet TCRdb's version contains in-frame clones alone and is incomplete. The sample consists of 330,000 or so clones, 88% of them appearing once. The sample consisted of PBMCs or T cells enriched from blood (not recorded which). These TCRs come from a woman aged 25 to 39 who had been exposed to COVID-19.

This sequence joins TRBV19 and TRBJ2-7; D may be TRBD1 (6 bases). This CDR3 spans 15 amino acids. Germline loops: CDR1 LNHDA, CDR2 SQIVND (reference sequence). V lost 3 bases to trimming and J lost 0 bases, with 12 bases between them. The CDR3, as DNA: TGTGCCAGTAGTATCAGGGGCCCTACCTCCTACGAGCAGTACTTC. Its protein is CASSIRGPTSYEQYF.

The chain employs TRBV30 and TRBJ1-1; no definite D call. The germline CDR1 and CDR2 sequences are GTSNPN and SVGIG (reference sequence). The CDR3 is 15 residues long. The V gene lost 0 bases and the J gene lost 3 bases, with 14 bases spanning the gap. CDR3 sequence reads: CAWSVWEGHDTEAFF. CDR3 DNA sequence: TGTGCCTGGAGTGTCTGGGAGGGCCACGACACTGAAGCTTTCTTT.

The gene calls are TRBV11-2 and TRBJ2-7, with D hard to call. Trimming cost V 0 bases and J 4 bases, with 10 bases left between them. CDR1 is SGHAT, CDR2 FQNNGV, per germline. The CDR3 length is 14 residues. As DNA, the CDR3 is TGTGCCAGCAGCTTAGAGTACACCAGTTACGAGCAGTACTTC. Translating it yields CASSLEYTSYEQYF.

The chain has TRBV28 and TRBJ2-7, with 14 nucleotides matching TRBD2. CDR1 is MDHEN, CDR2 SYDVKM, per germline. V lost 6 bases, J lost 1 base, and 5 bases stayed unmatched. The CDR3 is 16 amino acids. Written as DNA, the CDR3 is TGTGCCAGCAGGATGGGGACTAGCGGGAGATCCTACGAGCAGTACTTC. Protein product: CASRMGTSGRSYEQYF.

This clone appeared a single time. CDR3 sequence: CASREPHEQYF. DNA for the CDR3: TGTGCCAGCAGAGAGCCTCACGAGCAGTACTTC. This chain links TRBV2 with TRBJ2-7; D is ambiguous. The V gene's germline CDR1 is SNHLY and CDR2 FYNNEI. V was clipped by 6 bases and J by 5 bases, with 8 bases between them. CDR3 length equals 11 residues.

This clone is medium-sized. The chain recombines TRBV27 with TRBJ1-5, with TRBD1 matching 7 bases. V was pared by 5 bases and J by 6 bases, with 10 bases of the junction left unmatched. CDR1 and CDR2 from the germline V gene are MNHEY and SMNVEV (reference sequence). This CDR3 region has 15 residues. In nucleotides, the CDR3 is TGTGCCAGCAGTCTTCGACAGGGTAGCTTTCAGCCCCAGCATTTT. This codes for CASSLRQGSFQPQHF.

The chain joins TRBV28 to TRBJ2-7; the D gene is possibly TRBD1 (6 bases). Germline loops: CDR1 MDHEN, CDR2 SYDVKM. The CDR3 runs 15 residues. Trimming cost V 4 bases and J 6 bases, with 19 bases left between them. CDR3 sequence: CASSWVPRARGEQYF. The CDR3 DNA is TGTGCCAGCAGTTGGGTCCCCAGGGCCAGGGGCGAGCAGTACTTC.

The rearrangement links TRBV5-6 to TRBJ2-7; possible D gene TRBD1, 6 bases. The CDR3 has 14 amino acids. CDR1 is SGHDT and CDR2 is YYEEEE in the germline V gene. V lost 3 bases and J lost 3, with 13 bases in between. CDR3 loop: CASSSSQGYYEQYF. CDR3 sequence (DNA): TGTGCCAGCAGCTCTTCACAGGGCTACTACGAGCAGTACTTC.